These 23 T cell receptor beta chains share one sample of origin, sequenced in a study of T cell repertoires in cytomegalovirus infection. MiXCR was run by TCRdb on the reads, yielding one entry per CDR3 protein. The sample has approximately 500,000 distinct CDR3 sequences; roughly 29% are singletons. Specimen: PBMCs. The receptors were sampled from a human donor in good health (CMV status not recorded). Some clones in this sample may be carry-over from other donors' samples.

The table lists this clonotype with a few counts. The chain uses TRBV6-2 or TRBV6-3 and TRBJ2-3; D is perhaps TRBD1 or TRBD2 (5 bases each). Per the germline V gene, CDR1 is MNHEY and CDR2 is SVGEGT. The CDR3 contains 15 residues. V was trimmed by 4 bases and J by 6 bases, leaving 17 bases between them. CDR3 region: CASSSGARAADTQYF. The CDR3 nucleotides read TGTGCCAGCAGTTCCGGGGCCCGGGCGGCGGATACGCAGTATTTT.

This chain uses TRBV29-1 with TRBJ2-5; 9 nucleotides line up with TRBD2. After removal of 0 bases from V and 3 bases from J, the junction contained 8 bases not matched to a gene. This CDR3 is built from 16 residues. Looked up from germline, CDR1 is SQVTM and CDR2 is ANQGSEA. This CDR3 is CSVEDFGGRAKETQYF. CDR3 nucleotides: TGCAGCGTTGAAGATTTCGGCGGGAGGGCGAAAGAGACCCAGTACTTC.

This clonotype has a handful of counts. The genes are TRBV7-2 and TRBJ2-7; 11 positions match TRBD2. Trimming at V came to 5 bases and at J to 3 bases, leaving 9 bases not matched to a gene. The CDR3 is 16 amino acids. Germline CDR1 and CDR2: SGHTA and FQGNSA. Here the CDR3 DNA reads TGTGCCAGCAGCCCCATCGGGACTAGCGGAAGCTACGAGCAGTACGTC. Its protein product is CASSPIGTSGSYEQYV.

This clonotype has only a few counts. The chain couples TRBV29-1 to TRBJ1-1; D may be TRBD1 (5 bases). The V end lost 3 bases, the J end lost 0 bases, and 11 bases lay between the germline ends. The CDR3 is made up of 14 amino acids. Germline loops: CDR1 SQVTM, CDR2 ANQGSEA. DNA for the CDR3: TGCAGCGTTGATTCGGGGGGGTTGAACACTGAAGCTTTCTTT. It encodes CSVDSGGLNTEAFF.

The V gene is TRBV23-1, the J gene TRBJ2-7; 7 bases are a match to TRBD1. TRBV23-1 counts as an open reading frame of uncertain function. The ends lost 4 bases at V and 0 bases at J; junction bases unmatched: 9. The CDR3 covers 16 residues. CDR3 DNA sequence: TGCGCCAGCAGTCCGTATTCCGGGACAGACTCCTACGAGCAGTACGTC. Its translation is CASSPYSGTDSYEQYV.

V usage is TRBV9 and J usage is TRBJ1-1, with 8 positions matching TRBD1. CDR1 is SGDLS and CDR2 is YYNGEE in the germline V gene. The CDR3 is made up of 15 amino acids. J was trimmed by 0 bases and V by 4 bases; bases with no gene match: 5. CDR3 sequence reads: CASSLGGQVNTEAFF. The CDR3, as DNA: TGTGCCAGCAGCTTGGGGGGACAGGTGAACACTGAAGCTTTCTTT.

The CDR3 loop is CASSGELASEETQYF. In DNA form, the CDR3 reads TGTGCCAGCAGTGGCGAACTAGCGTCGGAAGAGACCCAGTACTTC. The rearrangement links TRBV12-3 or TRBV12-4 to TRBJ2-5, with 7 bases fitting TRBD2. V was pared by 5 bases and J by 3 bases, with 9 bases of the junction left unmatched. The CDR3 runs 15 residues.

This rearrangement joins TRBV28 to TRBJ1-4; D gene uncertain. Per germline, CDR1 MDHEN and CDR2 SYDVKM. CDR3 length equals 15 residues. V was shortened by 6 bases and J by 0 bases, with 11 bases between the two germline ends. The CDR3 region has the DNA TGTGCCAGCAGGGGGAAAGGGACAACTAATGAAAAACTGTTTTTT. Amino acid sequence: CASRGKGTTNEKLFF.

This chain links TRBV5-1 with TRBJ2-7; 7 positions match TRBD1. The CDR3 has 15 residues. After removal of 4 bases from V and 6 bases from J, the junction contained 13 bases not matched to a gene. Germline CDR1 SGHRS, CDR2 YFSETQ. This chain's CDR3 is CASSTGRQGSGEQYV. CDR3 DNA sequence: TGCGCCAGCAGCACCGGCCGACAGGGATCGGGCGAGCAGTACGTC.

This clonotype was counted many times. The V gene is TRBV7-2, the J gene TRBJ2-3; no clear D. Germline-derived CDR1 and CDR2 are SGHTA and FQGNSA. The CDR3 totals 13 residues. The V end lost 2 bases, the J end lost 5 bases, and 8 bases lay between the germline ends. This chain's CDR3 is CASSLISQDTQYF. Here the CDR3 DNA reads TGTGCCAGCAGCTTAATTAGTCAAGATACGCAGTATTTT.

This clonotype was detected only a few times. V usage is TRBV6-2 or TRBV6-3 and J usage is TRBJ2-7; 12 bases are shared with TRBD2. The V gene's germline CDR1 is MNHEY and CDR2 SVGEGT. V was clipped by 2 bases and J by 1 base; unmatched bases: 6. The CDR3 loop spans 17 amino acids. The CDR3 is CASSYRLAGESSYEQYF. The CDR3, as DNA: TGTGCCAGCAGTTACAGACTAGCGGGAGAAAGTTCCTACGAGCAGTACTTC.

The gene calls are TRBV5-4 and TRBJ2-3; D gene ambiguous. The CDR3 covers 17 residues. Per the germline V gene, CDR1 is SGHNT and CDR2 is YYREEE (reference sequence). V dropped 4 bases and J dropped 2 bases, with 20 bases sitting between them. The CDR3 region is CASSLSHALRNTDTQYF. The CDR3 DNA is TGTGCCAGCAGCCTCTCCCATGCTTTGCGGAACACAGATACGCAGTATTTT.

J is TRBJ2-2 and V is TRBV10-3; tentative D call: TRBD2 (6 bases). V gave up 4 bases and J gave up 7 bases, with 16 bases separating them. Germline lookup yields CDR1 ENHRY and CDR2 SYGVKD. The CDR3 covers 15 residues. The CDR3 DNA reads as TGTGCCATCAGTGCTTCGGGCCAAGCGGGCGGGGAGCTGTTTTTT. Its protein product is CAISASGQAGGELFF.

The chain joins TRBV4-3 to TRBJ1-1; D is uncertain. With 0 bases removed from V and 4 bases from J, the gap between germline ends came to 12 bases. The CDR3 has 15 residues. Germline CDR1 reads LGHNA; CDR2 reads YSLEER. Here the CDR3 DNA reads TGCGCCAGCAGCCAAGATCTAGACCCTACCACTGAAGCTTTCTTT. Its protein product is CASSQDLDPTTEAFF.

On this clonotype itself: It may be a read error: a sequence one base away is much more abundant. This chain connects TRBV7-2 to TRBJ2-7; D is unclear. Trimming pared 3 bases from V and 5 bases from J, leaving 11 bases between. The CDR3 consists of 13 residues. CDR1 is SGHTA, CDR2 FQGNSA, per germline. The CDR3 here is CTSSFWGIDEQYF. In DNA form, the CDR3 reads TGTACCAGCAGCTTCTGGGGAATCGACGAGCAGTACTTC.

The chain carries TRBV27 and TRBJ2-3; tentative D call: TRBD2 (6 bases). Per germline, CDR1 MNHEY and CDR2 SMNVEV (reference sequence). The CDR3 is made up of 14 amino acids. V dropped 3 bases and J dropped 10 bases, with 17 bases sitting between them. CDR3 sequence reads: CASSLGGSINSQYF. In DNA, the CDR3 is TGTGCCAGCAGTTTGGGGGGATCCATTAATTCGCAGTATTTT.

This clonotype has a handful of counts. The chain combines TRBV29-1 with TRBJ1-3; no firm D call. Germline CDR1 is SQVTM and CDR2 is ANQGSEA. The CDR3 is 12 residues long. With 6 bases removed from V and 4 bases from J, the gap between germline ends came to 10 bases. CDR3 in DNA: TGCAGCGTCTGGCGGGAGGGAAACACCATATATTTT. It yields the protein CSVWREGNTIYF.

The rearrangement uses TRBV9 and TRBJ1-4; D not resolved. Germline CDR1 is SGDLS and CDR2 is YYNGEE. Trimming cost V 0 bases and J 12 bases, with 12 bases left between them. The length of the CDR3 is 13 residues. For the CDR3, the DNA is TGTGCCAGCAGCGTAGGCGGCACCCGAGAACTGTTTTTT. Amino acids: CASSVGGTRELFF.

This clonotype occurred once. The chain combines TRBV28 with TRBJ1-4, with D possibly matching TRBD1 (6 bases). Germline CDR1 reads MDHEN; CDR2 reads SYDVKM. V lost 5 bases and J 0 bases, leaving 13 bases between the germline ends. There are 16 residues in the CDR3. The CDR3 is CASSRDTPSTNEKLFF. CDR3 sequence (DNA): TGTGCCAGCAGTCGGGACACCCCTTCAACTAATGAAAAACTGTTTTTT.

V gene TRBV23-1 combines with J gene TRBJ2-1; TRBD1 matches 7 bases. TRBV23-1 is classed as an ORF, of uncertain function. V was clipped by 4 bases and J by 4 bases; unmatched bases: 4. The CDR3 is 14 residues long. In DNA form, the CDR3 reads TGCGCCAGCAGTCGACCACAGGGGTACAATGAGCAGTTCTTC. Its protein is CASSRPQGYNEQFF.

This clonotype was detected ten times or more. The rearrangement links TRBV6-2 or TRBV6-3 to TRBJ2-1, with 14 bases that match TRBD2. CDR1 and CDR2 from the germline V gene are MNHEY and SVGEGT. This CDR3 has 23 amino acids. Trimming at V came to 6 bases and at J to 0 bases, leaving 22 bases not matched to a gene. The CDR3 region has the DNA TGTGCCAGCAGCCTAACAATTGTGCCGGGACTAGCGGGAGCCCGGAGCTCCTACAATGAGCAGTTCTTC. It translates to CASSLTIVPGLAGARSSYNEQFF.

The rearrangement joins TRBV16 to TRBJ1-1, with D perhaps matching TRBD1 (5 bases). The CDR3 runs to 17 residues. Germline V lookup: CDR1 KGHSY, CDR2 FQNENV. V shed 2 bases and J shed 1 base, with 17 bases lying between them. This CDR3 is CASSQGSGRAKNTEAFF. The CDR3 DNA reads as TGTGCCAGCAGCCAAGGCTCTGGCAGGGCAAAGAACACTGAAGCTTTCTTT. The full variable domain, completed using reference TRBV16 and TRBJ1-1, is GEEVAQTPKHLVRGEGQKAKLYCAPIKGHSYVFWYQQVLKNEFKFLISFQNENVFDETGMPKERFSAKCLPNSPCSLEIQATKLEDSAVYFCASSQGSGRAKNTEAFFGQGTRLTVV.

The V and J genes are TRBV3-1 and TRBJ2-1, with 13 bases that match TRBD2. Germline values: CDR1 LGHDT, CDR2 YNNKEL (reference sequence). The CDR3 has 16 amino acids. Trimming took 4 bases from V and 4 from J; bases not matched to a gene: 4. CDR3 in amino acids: CASSRGLAGAYNEQFF. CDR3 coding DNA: TGTGCCAGCAGCCGAGGACTAGCGGGGGCATACAATGAGCAGTTCTTC.